This is a list of T cell receptor beta chains from one sample in a study of cytomegalovirus exposure and HLA in healthy donors. TCRdb keeps only in-frame clones here, not all; method: immunoSEQ multiplex PCR. The data show approximately 70,000 clones, approximately 94% seen once. The sequenced material came from PBMCs. These TCRs come from a young woman in good health and CMV-seronegative. The CDR3 runs from the conserved cysteine through the conserved F or W. The order of the fields is V gene, D gene, J gene, CDR3 protein, CDR3 DNA. A D gene is named only where the DNA matches it firmly.

v_call: TRBV10-1
d_call: -
j_call: TRBJ2-3
cdr3_aa: CASSESGVGTQYF
cdr3_nt: TGCGCCAGCAGTGAATCCGGGGTGGGTACGCAGTATTTT

v_call: TRBV5-8
d_call: -
j_call: TRBJ1-2
cdr3_aa: CASSLSASSGHGYTF
cdr3_nt: TGTGCCAGCAGCTTGTCGGCCAGCAGCGGGCATGGCTACACCTTC

v_call: TRBV5-4
d_call: -
j_call: TRBJ2-7
cdr3_aa: CASSLLGGEQYF
cdr3_nt: TGTGCCAGCAGCCTTCTCGGTGGCGAGCAGTACTTC

v_call: TRBV6-5
d_call: -
j_call: TRBJ2-7
cdr3_aa: CAIWTYYEQYF
cdr3_nt: TGTGCCATCTGGACTTACTACGAGCAGTACTTC

v_call: TRBV19
d_call: TRBD2
j_call: TRBJ2-5
cdr3_aa: CASSISGGEQETQYF
cdr3_nt: TGTGCCAGTAGTATTAGCGGGGGCGAACAAGAGACCCAGTACTTC

v_call: TRBV4-3
d_call: TRBD2
j_call: TRBJ2-2
cdr3_aa: CASSQAPTSGGAGAGELFF
cdr3_nt: TGCGCCAGCAGCCAAGCCCCTACTAGCGGGGGGGCCGGGGCCGGGGAGCTGTTTTTT

v_call: TRBV19
d_call: -
j_call: TRBJ2-2
cdr3_aa: CASSPELTSGELFF
cdr3_nt: TGTGCCAGTAGCCCTGAGTTAACGTCCGGGGAGCTGTTTTTT

v_call: TRBV4-2
d_call: -
j_call: TRBJ2-7
cdr3_aa: CASSQAAAAVEQYF
cdr3_nt: TGTGCCAGCAGCCAAGCGGCAGCGGCGGTTGAGCAGTACTTC

v_call: TRBV9
d_call: TRBD2
j_call: TRBJ2-3
cdr3_aa: CASSNGLAGSTDTQYF
cdr3_nt: TGTGCCAGCAGCAACGGACTAGCGGGAAGCACAGATACGCAGTATTTT

v_call: TRBV27
d_call: TRBD1
j_call: TRBJ1-2
cdr3_aa: CASSSTGGYGYTF
cdr3_nt: TGTGCCAGCAGTTCGACAGGGGGCTATGGCTACACCTTC

v_call: TRBV11-2
d_call: -
j_call: TRBJ1-4
cdr3_aa: CASRGTEQARGKLFF
cdr3_nt: TGTGCCAGCAGGGGGACTGAGCAGGCCCGTGGAAAACTGTTTTTT

v_call: TRBV6-4
d_call: -
j_call: TRBJ2-2
cdr3_aa: CASSESGDTGELFF
cdr3_nt: TGTGCCAGCAGTGAGTCCGGGGACACCGGGGAGCTGTTTTTT

v_call: TRBV29-1
d_call: TRBD2
j_call: TRBJ2-7
cdr3_aa: CSVWTSGIHEQYF
cdr3_nt: TGCAGCGTCTGGACTAGCGGTATCCACGAGCAGTACTTC

v_call: TRBV5-4
d_call: -
j_call: TRBJ1-6
cdr3_aa: CASSFEQFNSPLHF
cdr3_nt: TGTGCCAGCAGCTTTGAACAGTTCAATTCACCCCTCCACTTT